This T cell receptor beta chain was profiled in a study of control samples from healthy donors and cancer patients. This clone was counted once. The CDR3 totals 15 residues. CDR1 and CDR2 from the germline V gene are SGHRS and YFSETQ. The V end was cut by 0 bases, the J end by 3 bases, with 12 bases between. Sequenced by immunoSEQ multiplex PCR; TCRdb stores in-frame clones only, minus some. The repertoire holds about 12,000 clones, with roughly 94% as singletons. This clonotype was sampled from a man aged 65-85 years with head and neck cancer. Specimen: PBMCs. The V gene is TRBV5-1, the J gene TRBJ1-1; D not resolved. The CDR3 DNA follows: TGCGCCAGCAGCTTGGGAGGCGGGAGCTACACTGAAGCTTTCTTT. Its translation: CASSLGGGSYTEAFF.